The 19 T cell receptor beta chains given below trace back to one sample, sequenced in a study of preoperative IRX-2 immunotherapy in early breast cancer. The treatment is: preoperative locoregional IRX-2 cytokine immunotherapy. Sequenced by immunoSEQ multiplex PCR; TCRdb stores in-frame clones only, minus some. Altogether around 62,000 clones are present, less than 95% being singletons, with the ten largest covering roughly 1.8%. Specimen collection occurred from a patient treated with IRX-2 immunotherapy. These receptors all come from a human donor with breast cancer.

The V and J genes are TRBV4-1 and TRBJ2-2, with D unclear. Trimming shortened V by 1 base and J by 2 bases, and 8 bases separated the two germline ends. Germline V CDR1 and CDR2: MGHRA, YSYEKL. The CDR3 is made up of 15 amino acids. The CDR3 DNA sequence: TGCGCCAGCAGCCAAGCGGGTGGAAACACCGGGGAGCTGTTTTTT. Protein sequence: CASSQAGGNTGELFF.

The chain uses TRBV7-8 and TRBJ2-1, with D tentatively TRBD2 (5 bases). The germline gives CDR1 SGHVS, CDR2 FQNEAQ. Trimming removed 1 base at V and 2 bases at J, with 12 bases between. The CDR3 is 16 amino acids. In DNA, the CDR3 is TGTGCCAGCAGCTTAGTGCTAGCCCAAGCCTACAATGAGCAGTTCTTC. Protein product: CASSLVLAQAYNEQFF.

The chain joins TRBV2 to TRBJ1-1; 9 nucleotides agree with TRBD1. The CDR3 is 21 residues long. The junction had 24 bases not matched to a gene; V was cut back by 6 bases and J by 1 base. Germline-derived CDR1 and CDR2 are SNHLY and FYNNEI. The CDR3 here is CASSPTITGQGLVGANTEAFF. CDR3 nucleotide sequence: TGTGCCAGCAGCCCCACTATTACGGGACAGGGACTTGTAGGGGCGAACACTGAAGCTTTCTTT.

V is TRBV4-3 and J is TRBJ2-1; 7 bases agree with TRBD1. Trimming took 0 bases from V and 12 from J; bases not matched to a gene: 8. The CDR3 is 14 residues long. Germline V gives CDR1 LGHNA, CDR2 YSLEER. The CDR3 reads CASSQDTPYRGQFF. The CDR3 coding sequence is TGCGCCAGCAGCCAAGATACCCCTTACAGGGGGCAGTTCTTC.

This CDR3 reads CASSAGQGEVNGYTF. CDR3 nucleotide sequence: TGCGCCAGCAGCGCCGGACAGGGGGAAGTTAATGGCTACACCTTC. This chain uses TRBV5-1 with TRBJ1-2; 10 nucleotides line up with TRBD1. This CDR3 region has 15 residues. Germline V gene sequence: CDR1 SGHRS, CDR2 YFSETQ. With 4 bases clipped from V and 6 bases from J, the junction kept 9 bases outside the gene matches.

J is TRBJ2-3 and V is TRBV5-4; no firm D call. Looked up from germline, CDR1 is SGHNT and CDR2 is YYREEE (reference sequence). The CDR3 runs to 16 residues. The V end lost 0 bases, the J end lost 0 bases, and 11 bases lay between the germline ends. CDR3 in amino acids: CASSLATVQSTDTQYF. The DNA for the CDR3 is TGTGCCAGCAGCTTGGCTACGGTGCAGAGCACAGATACGCAGTATTTT.

The CDR3 region is CSARLLETQYF. DNA for the CDR3: TGCAGTGCTAGGCTACTTGAGACCCAGTACTTC. The chain links TRBV20-1 to TRBJ2-5, with unresolved D. The CDR3 spans 11 residues. Deletions cut 3 bases from V and 5 bases from J, with 7 bases between. Germline loops: CDR1 DFQATT, CDR2 SNEGSKA (reference sequence).

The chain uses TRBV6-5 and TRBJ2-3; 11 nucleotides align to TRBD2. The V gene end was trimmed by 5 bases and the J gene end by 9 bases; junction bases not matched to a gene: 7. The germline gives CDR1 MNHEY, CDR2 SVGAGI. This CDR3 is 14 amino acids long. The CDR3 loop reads CASSTDRTSGTQYF. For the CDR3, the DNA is TGTGCCAGCAGTACCGACCGGACTAGCGGGACGCAGTATTTT.

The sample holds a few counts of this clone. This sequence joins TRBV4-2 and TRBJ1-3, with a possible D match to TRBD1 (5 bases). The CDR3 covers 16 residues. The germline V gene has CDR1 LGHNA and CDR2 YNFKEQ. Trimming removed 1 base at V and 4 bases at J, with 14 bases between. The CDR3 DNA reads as TGTGCCAGCAGCCAAGGCGGAGGGGAAGCAGGAAACACCATATATTTT. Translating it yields CASSQGGGEAGNTIYF.

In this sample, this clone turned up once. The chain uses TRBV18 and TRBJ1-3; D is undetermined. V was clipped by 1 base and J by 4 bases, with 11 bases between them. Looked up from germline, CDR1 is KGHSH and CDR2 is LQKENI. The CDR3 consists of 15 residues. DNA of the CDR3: TGTGCCAGCTCACCACGTGGCGCCGGGGGAAACACCATATATTTT. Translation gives CASSPRGAGGNTIYF.

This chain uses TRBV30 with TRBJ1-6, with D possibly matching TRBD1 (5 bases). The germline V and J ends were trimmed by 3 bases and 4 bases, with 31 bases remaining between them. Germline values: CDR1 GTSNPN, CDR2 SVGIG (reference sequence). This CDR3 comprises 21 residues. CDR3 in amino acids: CAWSGPKGIRGPLTYNSPLHF. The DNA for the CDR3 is TGTGCCTGGAGCGGACCGAAGGGGATACGAGGACCCTTAACGTATAATTCACCCCTCCACTTT.

CDR3 in amino acids: CASSFIGQGTDTQYF. The CDR3, as DNA: TGTGCCAGCAGCTTCATCGGACAGGGGACAGATACGCAGTATTTT. The rearrangement joins TRBV11-1 to TRBJ2-3, with TRBD1 matching 9 bases. This CDR3 has 15 amino acids. The J segment lost 3 bases and the V segment lost 3 bases, leaving 4 bases of the junction unmatched. Looked up from germline, CDR1 is SGHAT and CDR2 is FQDESV (reference sequence). Full variable domain (missing parts from reference TRBV11-1 and TRBJ2-3): EAEVAQSPRYKITEKSQAVAFWCDPISGHATLYWYRQILGQGPELLVQFQDESVVDDSQLPKDRFSAERLKGVDSTLKIQPAELGDSAMYLCASSFIGQGTDTQYFGPGTRLTVL.

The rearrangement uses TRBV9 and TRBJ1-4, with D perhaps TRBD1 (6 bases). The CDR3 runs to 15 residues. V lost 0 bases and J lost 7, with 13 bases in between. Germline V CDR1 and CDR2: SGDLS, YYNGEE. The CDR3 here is CASSVATGLSEKLFF. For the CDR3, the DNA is TGTGCCAGCAGCGTAGCTACAGGGCTGAGTGAAAAACTGTTTTTT.

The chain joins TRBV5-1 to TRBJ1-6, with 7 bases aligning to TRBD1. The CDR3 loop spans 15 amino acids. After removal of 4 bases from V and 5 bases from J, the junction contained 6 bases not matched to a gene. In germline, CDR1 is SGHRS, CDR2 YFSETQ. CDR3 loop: CASSRVTGNNSPLHF. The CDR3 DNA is TGCGCCAGCAGCCGGGTGACAGGGAATAATTCACCCCTCCACTTT.

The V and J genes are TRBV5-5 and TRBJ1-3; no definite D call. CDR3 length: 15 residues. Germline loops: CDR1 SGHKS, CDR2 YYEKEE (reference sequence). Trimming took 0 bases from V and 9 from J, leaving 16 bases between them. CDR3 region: CASSLGGAWSGTIYF. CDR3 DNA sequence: TGTGCCAGCAGCTTGGGCGGCGCATGGAGCGGCACCATATATTTT.

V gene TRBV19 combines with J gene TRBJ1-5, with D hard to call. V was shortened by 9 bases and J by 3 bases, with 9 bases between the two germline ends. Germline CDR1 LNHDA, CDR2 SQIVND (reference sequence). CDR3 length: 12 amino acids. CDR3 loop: CASGETNQPQHF. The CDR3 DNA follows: TGTGCCAGCGGGGAGACCAATCAGCCCCAGCATTTT. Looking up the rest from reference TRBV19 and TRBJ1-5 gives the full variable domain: DGGITQSPKYLFRKEGQNVTLSCEQNLNHDAMYWYRQDPGQGLRLIYYSQIVNDFQKGDIAEGYSVSREKKESFPLTVTSAQKNPTAFYLCASGETNQPQHFGDGTRLSIL.

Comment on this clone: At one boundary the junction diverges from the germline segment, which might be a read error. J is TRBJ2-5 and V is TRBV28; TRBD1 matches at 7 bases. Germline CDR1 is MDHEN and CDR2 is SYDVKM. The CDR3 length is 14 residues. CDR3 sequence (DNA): TGTGCCAGCAGCCTCCCTAACGACAGGGTCCTTGATCACTTC. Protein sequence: CASSLPNDRVLDHF.

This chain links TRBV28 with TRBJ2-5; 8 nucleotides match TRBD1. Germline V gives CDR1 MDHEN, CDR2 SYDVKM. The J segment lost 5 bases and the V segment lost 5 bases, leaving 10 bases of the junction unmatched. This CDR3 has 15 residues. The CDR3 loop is CASSPRLGQAETQYF. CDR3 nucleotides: TGTGCCAGCAGTCCCAGGCTGGGACAGGCGGAGACCCAGTACTTC.

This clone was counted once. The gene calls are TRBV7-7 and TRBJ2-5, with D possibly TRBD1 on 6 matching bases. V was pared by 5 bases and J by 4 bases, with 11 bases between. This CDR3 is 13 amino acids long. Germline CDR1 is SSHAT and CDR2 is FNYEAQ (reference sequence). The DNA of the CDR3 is TGTGCCAGCAGCGAACAGGGTTCAGAGACCCAGTACTTC. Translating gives CASSEQGSETQYF.